Given below is one T cell receptor beta chain in context. The sample is drawn from a study of T cell changes during pregnancy in multiple sclerosis. TCRdb's copy holds only in-frame clones and misses some; the assay was immunoSEQ multiplex PCR. This table has about 53,000 clones, under 95% appearing once. The CDR3 loop spans 13 amino acids. CDR1 is MGHRA and CDR2 is YSYEKL in the germline V gene. Trimming left V 1 base short and J 7 bases short, with 8 bases between. This receptor was obtained from a female donor with multiple sclerosis, enrolled in a pregnancy study. The sequences come from CD8+ T cells from peripheral blood mononuclear cells, collected before pregnancy. The chain joins TRBV4-1 to TRBJ1-3; no definite D call. CDR3 DNA sequence: TGCGCCAGCAGCCAAGGGGCCGGCAACACCATATATTTT. As protein: CASSQGAGNTIYF.